Sequencing of this T cell receptor beta chain was carried out in a study of T-cell memory formation after mild COVID-19. At the level of the study: For the most part, TCR clusters were specific to one donor. Regarding the study as a whole: Cross-reactive memory appears to have joined, as suggested by some responding clones showing up in pre-infection memory.

This clonotype appeared a few times. What it recognizes is unknown. The V gene lost 5 bases and the J gene lost 1 base, with 8 bases spanning the gap. Germline CDR1 is MNHEY and CDR2 is SVGEGT. This CDR3 comprises 14 residues. TCRdb re-analysed the 5' RACE reads in MiXCR, keeping a single row per CDR3 protein. The sample holds roughly 200,000 distinct CDR3 sequences, around 16% seen once. The chain recombines TRBV6-2 or TRBV6-3 with TRBJ2-2; a possible D gene is TRBD2 (5 bases). The origin of this receptor is an adult woman who had mild COVID-19 (a few samples of this study predate the infection). Cell type and time point are not known. What was sequenced was PBMCs or a T cell subset sorted from them (not recorded which). The CDR3 protein is CASSIRGNTGELFF. The CDR3 nucleotides are TGTGCCAGCAGTATTCGGGGGAACACCGGGGAGCTGTTTTTT.